This TCR beta chain appears in the sequencing data of a study of cytomegalovirus exposure and HLA in healthy donors. Turning to this clone: Its antigen remains unknown.

The study ran its PCR with 60 Vbeta and 13 Jbeta primers. Original analysis: A follow-up analysis tallied tens of millions of unique TCR beta chains, approximately 11 million shared. Sequenced by immunoSEQ multiplex PCR; TCRdb stores in-frame clones only, minus some. D and trimming come from the DNA, and the V and J calls and clone size come from that table. The table includes over 150,000 clones, 80% detected once. General study results and limits: Accurate predictions that matched the HLA-A and HLA-B alleles of most subjects were reportedly made from TCR beta sequences. Segments of the TCR beta V type were, in most cases, productive about 90% or about 30% of the time in an earlier analysis. Specificity for CMV antigens was confirmed in vitro for a few of the CMV-associated chains.

This CDR3 has 16 amino acids. The J segment lost 3 bases and the V segment lost 6 bases, leaving 9 bases of the junction unmatched. Per the germline V gene, CDR1 is ENHRY and CDR2 is SYGVKD. The source material was PBMCs. This receptor was obtained from a man aged 25 to 40 in good health and CMV-seronegative. This rearrangement joins TRBV10-3 to TRBJ2-7; 12 positions match TRBD1. CDR3 sequence: CAISPGQGALLYEQYF. The CDR3 coding sequence is TGTGCCATCAGCCCGGGACAGGGGGCCTTGCTCTACGAGCAGTACTTC.